This record covers a single T cell receptor (beta chain). Its antigen is currently unknown. This sample is part of a study of T cell responses to AZD1222 COVID-19 vaccine. Study background: Second-dose intervals near 4 or 12 weeks were combined. Findings and caveats of the study: White British ancestry dominated among donors, who included more females, and clonal diversity was possibly underestimated. Repertoires were sampled only after the peak T cell response. In the spike-specific TCR repertoire, nearly half reportedly target unmutated variant regions.

Here immunoSEQ multiplex PCR was the method, and the copy in TCRdb shows in-frame clones only, minus some. Of over 100,000 clones listed, 85% to 90% were seen once; the top ten hold 20% to 25%. The germline gives CDR1 MDHEN, CDR2 SYDVKM. The CDR3 has 14 amino acids. V lost 2 bases and J lost 8, with 15 bases in between. This chain joins TRBV28 and TRBJ1-2; maybe TRBD1 (6 bases). Sample: peripheral blood, taken on day 0 of AZD1222 vaccination. This receptor was taken from an adult in good health. CDR3 loop: CASSLTGGAFGYTF. DNA of the CDR3: TGTGCCAGCAGTTTAACGGGGGGCGCGTTCGGCTACACCTTC.